These 13 T cell receptor beta chains originate from one sample sequenced in a study of CD8+CD57+ T cells in acquired aplastic anemia. The use of genomic DNA as template underpinned the TCR beta VDJ and CDR3 profiling. Each CDR3 protein is one row after TCRdb ran MiXCR on the reads. The data show about 70,000 distinct CDR3 sequences, with 54% seen just once and around 8.8% held by the top ten. Specimen: sorted CD4+, CD8+, or CD8+CD57+ T cells (not recorded which) from PBMCs. These receptors were taken from a human donor in good health, serving as a control.

V is TRBV10-3 and J is TRBJ2-7; 7 nucleotides line up with TRBD1. The CDR3 runs 12 residues. V shed 6 bases, J shed 5 bases, and the junction held 4 bases outside the gene matches. Germline V gives CDR1 ENHRY, CDR2 SYGVKD. CDR3 loop: CAISLDRDEQYF. Written as DNA, the CDR3 is TGTGCCATCAGCCTTGACAGGGACGAGCAGTACTTC.

In its sample, this clonotype was seen many times. The chain has TRBV3-1 and TRBJ1-1; D unclear. Germline CDR1 is LGHDT and CDR2 is YNNKEL (reference sequence). CDR3 size: 13 residues. Trimming pared 3 bases from V and 2 bases from J, leaving 7 bases between. CDR3 DNA: TGTGCCAGCAGCCAGAGAAGCAACACTGAAGCTTTCTTT. Encoded protein: CASSQRSNTEAFF.

The chain has TRBV15 and TRBJ2-3, with 12 nucleotides matching TRBD2. The ends lost 2 bases at V and 2 bases at J; junction bases unmatched: 2. The germline V gene has CDR1 LNHNV and CDR2 YYDKDF (reference sequence). The CDR3 runs to 16 residues. CDR3 DNA sequence: TGTGCCACCAGCAGACGACTAGCGGGGGTCACAGATACGCAGTATTTT. Its translation is CATSRRLAGVTDTQYF.

This clonotype has a count of ten or more. The genes are TRBV19 and TRBJ1-5; D remains unclear. Trimming cost V 3 bases and J 0 bases, with 9 bases left between them. The CDR3 sequence is 15 residues long. Germline V gene lookup returns CDR1 LNHDA and CDR2 SQIVND (reference sequence). CDR3 DNA sequence: TGTGCCAGTAGTATCTGGAGTAATAGCAATCAGCCCCAGCATTTT. This codes for CASSIWSNSNQPQHF.

The chain is built from TRBV25-1 and TRBJ1-1, with D hard to call. The CDR3 covers 12 residues. Germline CDR1 MGHDK, CDR2 SYGVNS. The V and J ends lost 4 bases and 10 bases respectively, with 13 bases between them. The CDR3 DNA sequence: TGTGCCAGCAGTGCATCGGACTTCGGAGCTTTCTTT. It translates to CASSASDFGAFF.

This clonotype has at least ten counts. The chain links TRBV6-5 to TRBJ1-1; 7 bases agree with TRBD1. Germline CDR1 and CDR2: MNHEY and SVGAGI. V gave up 2 bases and J gave up 6 bases; unmatched junction bases: 9. The CDR3 runs 15 residues. In DNA, the CDR3 is TGTGCCAGCAGTTACAGACAGGGTTTCCCTTCTGAAGCTTTCTTT. This gives the protein CASSYRQGFPSEAFF.

This clonotype was seen repeatedly, ten times or more. The chain combines TRBV7-2 with TRBJ2-3; possibly TRBD2 for D (6 bases). The CDR3 totals 15 residues. V lost 4 bases to trimming and J lost 3 bases, with 14 bases between them. Per germline, CDR1 SGHTA and CDR2 FQGNSA. In DNA, the CDR3 is TGTGCCAGCAGCTATGGGACTGGCACTACAGATACGCAGTATTTT. It translates to CASSYGTGTTDTQYF.

This clonotype was found many times. The CDR3 region has the DNA TGTGCCAGTAGTTGGATCGAGGTTAATCAGCCCCAGCATTTT. Protein: CASSWIEVNQPQHF. This chain uses TRBV19 with TRBJ1-5; D is unclear. Germline values: CDR1 LNHDA, CDR2 SQIVND (reference sequence). V was clipped by 5 bases and J by 4 bases, with 12 bases between them. This CDR3 has 14 residues.

The V and J genes are TRBV15 and TRBJ2-3; 9 bases align to TRBD2. Trimming cost V 3 bases and J 1 base; bases outside gene matches: 2. Germline CDR1 LNHNV, CDR2 YYDKDF (reference sequence). CDR3 size: 15 residues. The CDR3, as DNA: TGTGCCACCAGCAGCCAGCGGGGGGGCACAGATACGCAGTATTTT. Its protein is CATSSQRGGTDTQYF.

The genes are TRBV29-1 and TRBJ1-1, with D possibly TRBD1 on 5 matching bases. Trimming took 1 base from V and 4 from J, leaving 13 bases between them. This CDR3 spans 14 amino acids. Germline V gene data show CDR1 as SQVTM and CDR2 as ANQGSEA. CDR3 sequence reads: CSVEGERGGTEAFF. Written as DNA, the CDR3 is TGCAGCGTTGAAGGGGAGAGGGGTGGCACTGAAGCTTTCTTT.

This chain connects TRBV29-1 to TRBJ1-1; D gene uncertain. The CDR3 is 11 amino acids. Germline assignment: CDR1 SQVTM and CDR2 ANQGSEA. Trimming pared 4 bases from V and 6 bases from J, leaving 9 bases between. The CDR3, as DNA: TGCAGCGTTGTGAGGATGGCTGAAGCTTTCTTT. Protein sequence: CSVVRMAEAFF.

This chain joins TRBV29-1 and TRBJ2-7, with TRBD1 identical over 8 bases. V was pared by 4 bases and J by 2 bases, with 4 bases of the junction left unmatched. CDR3 length equals 13 residues. Germline CDR1 and CDR2: SQVTM and ANQGSEA. The CDR3 reads CSVAGQGPYEQYF. The CDR3, as DNA: TGCAGCGTTGCCGGACAGGGTCCCTACGAGCAGTACTTC.

The V and J genes are TRBV7-2 and TRBJ1-2; D possibly corresponds to TRBD1 (5 bases). V shed 5 bases and J shed 6 bases, with 16 bases lying between them. Germline values: CDR1 SGHTA, CDR2 FQGNSA. CDR3 length: 14 amino acids. The CDR3 coding sequence is TGTGCCAGCAGCCTCAACGCGGGACGCCATGGCTACACCTTC. Translating gives CASSLNAGRHGYTF. The whole variable domain, filled in from reference TRBV7-2 and TRBJ1-2, reads GAGVSQSPSNKVTEKGKDVELRCDPISGHTALYWYRQSLGQGLEFLIYFQGNSAPDKSGLPSDRFSAERTGGSVSTLTIQRTQQEDSAVYLCASSLNAGRHGYTFGSGTRLTVV.